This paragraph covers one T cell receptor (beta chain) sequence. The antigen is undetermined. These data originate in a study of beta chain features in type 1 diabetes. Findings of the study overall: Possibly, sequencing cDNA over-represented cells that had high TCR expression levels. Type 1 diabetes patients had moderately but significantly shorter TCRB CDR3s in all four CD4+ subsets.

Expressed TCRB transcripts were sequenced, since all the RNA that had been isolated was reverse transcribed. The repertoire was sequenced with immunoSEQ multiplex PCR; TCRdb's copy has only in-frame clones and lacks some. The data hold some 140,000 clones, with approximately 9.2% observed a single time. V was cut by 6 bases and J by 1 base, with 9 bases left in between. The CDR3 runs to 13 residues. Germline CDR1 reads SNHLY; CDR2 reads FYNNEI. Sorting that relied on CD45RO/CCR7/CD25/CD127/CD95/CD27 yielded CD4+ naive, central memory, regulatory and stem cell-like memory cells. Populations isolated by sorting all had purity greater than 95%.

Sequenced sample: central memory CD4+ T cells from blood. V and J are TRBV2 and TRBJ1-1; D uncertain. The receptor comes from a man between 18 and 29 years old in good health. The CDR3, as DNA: TGTGCCAGCAGATACAGAACGAACACTGAAGCTTTCTTT. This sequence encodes CASRYRTNTEAFF.